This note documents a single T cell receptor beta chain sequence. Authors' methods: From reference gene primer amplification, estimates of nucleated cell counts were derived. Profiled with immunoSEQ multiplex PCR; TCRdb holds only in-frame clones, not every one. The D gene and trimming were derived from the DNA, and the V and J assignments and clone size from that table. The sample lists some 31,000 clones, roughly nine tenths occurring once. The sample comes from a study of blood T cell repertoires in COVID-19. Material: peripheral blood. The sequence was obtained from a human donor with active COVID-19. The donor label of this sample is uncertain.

CDR3 coding DNA: TGTGCCAGCAGCTTCACCTGGAGGCAAGAGACCCAGTACTTC. This sequence encodes CASSFTWRQETQYF. This sequence joins TRBV5-6 and TRBJ2-5, with D perhaps TRBD2 (5 bases). CDR3 length: 14 residues. Germline V gives CDR1 SGHDT, CDR2 YYEEEE. The V gene lost 2 bases and the J gene lost 2 bases, with 10 bases spanning the gap.